The 16 T cell receptor beta chains reported below all come from one sample, sequenced in a study of T cell repertoires in cytomegalovirus infection. TCRdb fed the reads into MiXCR, producing one record per CDR3 protein. The repertoire has roughly 990,000 distinct CDR3 sequences, less than 35% of them found once; the top ten carry over 12%. Which antigens these TCRs recognize remains unknown. The source was cultured CD8+ T cells from PBMCs, collected from culture after CMV antigen stimulation. These receptors were collected from a human donor in good health (CMV status not recorded). Some clones in this sample may be carry-over from other donors' samples.

The rearrangement joins TRBV19 to TRBJ2-2; a possible D gene is TRBD2 (6 bases). The CDR3 runs to 15 residues. The V gene lost 6 bases and the J gene lost 0 bases, with 11 bases spanning the gap. Germline V gene data show CDR1 as LNHDA and CDR2 as SQIVND (reference sequence). The CDR3 DNA sequence: TGTGCCAGTAGCCCCACTAGCTCGAACACCGGGGAGCTGTTTTTT. The encoded protein is CASSPTSSNTGELFF.

The rearrangement uses TRBV13 and TRBJ2-3; D unclear. Germline CDR1 reads PRHDT; CDR2 reads FYEKMQ (reference sequence). V dropped 0 bases and J dropped 5 bases, with 15 bases sitting between them. This CDR3 region has 16 residues. This CDR3 is CASSLGSGASLDTQYF. The CDR3 DNA reads as TGTGCCAGCAGCTTAGGATCGGGCGCATCCCTAGATACGCAGTATTTT. The full variable domain, completed using reference TRBV13 and TRBJ2-3, is AAGVIQSPRHLIKEKRETATLKCYPIPRHDTVYWYQQGPGQDPQFLISFYEKMQSDKGSIPDRFSAQQFSDYHSELNMSSLELGDSALYFCASSLGSGASLDTQYFGPGTRLTVL.

This chain links TRBV19 with TRBJ2-2; 12 bases line up with TRBD2. Germline V lookup: CDR1 LNHDA, CDR2 SQIVND (reference sequence). V lost 9 bases, J lost 4 bases, and 9 bases stayed unmatched. The CDR3 is made up of 16 amino acids. CDR3 nucleotides: TGTGCCAGCCAATTACTAGCGGGGGGTTCCACCGGGGAGCTGTTTTTT. This translates into CASQLLAGGSTGELFF.

This chain uses TRBV27 with TRBJ1-5, with D tentatively TRBD1 (6 bases). Trimming left V 0 bases short and J 7 bases short, with 13 bases between. CDR1 is MNHEY and CDR2 is SMNVEV in the germline V gene (reference sequence). CDR3 length: 15 residues. Written as DNA, the CDR3 is TGTGCCAGCAGTTTATCGGGCAGGGGACTACAGCCCCAGCATTTT. Amino acid sequence: CASSLSGRGLQPQHF.

To note about this clonotype: A much larger clone lies a single base off, so this may be a read error. The chain is built from TRBV7-6 and TRBJ2-1, with 8 positions matching TRBD2. The CDR3 is made up of 19 amino acids. Germline-derived CDR1 and CDR2 are SGHVS and FNYEAQ. CDR3 DNA: TGTGCCAACAGCTTAGGGTGGCTAGCGGGTCCCAGCTCCTACAATGAGCAGTTCTTC. Residues: CANSLGWLAGPSSYNEQFF.

The gene calls are TRBV6-8 and TRBJ2-3; TRBD2 agrees at 11 bases. Germline V gene data show CDR1 as MNHGY and CDR2 as SAAAGT. The CDR3 consists of 16 residues. V dropped 2 bases and J dropped 7; count of bases not matched to a gene: 8. The CDR3 region is CASSYGASGGTYTQYF. The CDR3 DNA sequence: TGTGCCAGCAGTTACGGTGCTAGCGGGGGGACATATACGCAGTATTTT.

This chain joins TRBV27 and TRBJ2-1; no clear D. The V end was cut by 0 bases, the J end by 5 bases, with 8 bases between. The CDR3 length is 14 residues. Germline lookup yields CDR1 MNHEY and CDR2 SMNVEV (reference sequence). CDR3 in amino acids: CASSLSGSHNEQFF. In DNA form, the CDR3 reads TGTGCCAGCAGTTTATCTGGCAGTCACAATGAGCAGTTCTTC.

This clonotype was seen a few times. This chain uses TRBV7-6 with TRBJ2-1; D not resolved. Germline V lookup: CDR1 SGHVS, CDR2 FNYEAQ. The CDR3 is made up of 17 amino acids. Between the trimmed V and J ends, which lost 4 bases and 0 bases, there was a span of 16 bases. The CDR3, as DNA: TGTGCCAGCAGCTCGCCGGACGGCTTTAGCTCCTACAATGAGCAGTTCTTC. It translates to CASSSPDGFSSYNEQFF.

As DNA, the CDR3 is TGTGCCAGCAGCTTTTTGGGCCAAGAAGGCTACACCTTC. As protein: CASSFLGQEGYTF. The chain combines TRBV7-9 with TRBJ1-2, with D unresolved. The CDR3 covers 13 residues. Germline assignment: CDR1 SEHNR and CDR2 FQNEAQ (reference sequence). Trimming removed 3 bases from V and 8 bases from J, with 13 bases in between. The full variable domain, completed using reference TRBV7-9 and TRBJ1-2, is DTGVSQNPRHKITKRGQNVTFRCDPISEHNRLYWYRQTLGQGPEFLTYFQNEAQLEKSRLLSDRFSAERPKGSFSTLEIQRTEQGDSAMYLCASSFLGQEGYTFGSGTRLTVV.

This clonotype was found many times. The chain joins TRBV7-8 to TRBJ2-5; 8 bases are a match to TRBD1. Germline CDR1 is SGHVS and CDR2 is FQNEAQ. V gave up 4 bases and J gave up 4 bases; unmatched junction bases: 8. CDR3 size: 15 residues. DNA for the CDR3: TGTGCCAGCAGCTCGACAGGGGTTTGGCGAGAGACCCAGTACTTC. This encodes CASSSTGVWRETQYF.

The chain carries TRBV10-2 and TRBJ2-3, with a tentative D call TRBD2 (6 bases). Germline V CDR1 and CDR2: WSHSY, SAAADI. There are 14 residues in the CDR3. V was trimmed by 8 bases and J by 0 bases, leaving 12 bases between them. The CDR3: CASGGTYSTDTQYF. CDR3 bases: TGCGCCAGCGGCGGGACTTACAGCACAGATACGCAGTATTTT.

A few counts support this clonotype. The gene calls are TRBV7-9 and TRBJ1-1; no firm D call. Looked up from germline, CDR1 is SEHNR and CDR2 is FQNEAQ (reference sequence). Trimming removed 5 bases at V and 0 bases at J, with 25 bases between. The CDR3 covers 19 residues. This chain's CDR3 is CASSTRLDSVGRLNTEAFF. In DNA form, the CDR3 reads TGTGCCAGCAGCACACGCTTAGATTCCGTGGGCCGCTTGAACACTGAAGCTTTCTTT. The whole variable domain, remainder taken from reference TRBV7-9 and TRBJ1-1, is DTGVSQNPRHKITKRGQNVTFRCDPISEHNRLYWYRQTLGQGPEFLTYFQNEAQLEKSRLLSDRFSAERPKGSFSTLEIQRTEQGDSAMYLCASSTRLDSVGRLNTEAFFGQGTRLTVV.

The V gene is TRBV4-1, the J gene TRBJ1-2; D may be TRBD1 (5 bases). The germline gives CDR1 MGHRA, CDR2 YSYEKL. The CDR3 is 15 amino acids. The V end lost 1 base, the J end lost 0 bases, and 9 bases lay between the germline ends. The CDR3 sequence: CASSQGPGPNYGYTF. For the CDR3, the DNA is TGCGCCAGCAGCCAAGGACCGGGGCCTAACTATGGCTACACCTTC.

In this sample, this clonotype turned up a few times. The chain uses TRBV12-3 or TRBV12-4 and TRBJ2-3, with D hard to call. With 8 bases removed from V and 2 bases from J, the gap between germline ends came to 14 bases. The CDR3 sequence is 14 residues long. The CDR3 nucleotides read TGTGCCAGCGCCCTGGGATGGGACACAGATACGCAGTATTTT. It is translated as CASALGWDTDTQYF.

The chain recombines TRBV19 with TRBJ2-5, with a tentative D call TRBD1 (6 bases). Judging by the DNA end, TRBJ2-1 fits better; the J call may be wrong. CDR3 length: 11 amino acids. The V gene's germline CDR1 is LNHDA and CDR2 SQIVND (reference sequence). CDR3 coding DNA: TGTGCCAGTAGCAGGGGTGAGACCCAGTTCTTC. This codes for CASSRGETQFF.

This clonotype was counted ten times or more. The genes are TRBV7-9 and TRBJ1-2; 10 bases fit TRBD1. CDR1 and CDR2 (germline): SEHNR, FQNEAQ (reference sequence). V trimming: 6 bases; J trimming: 6 bases; junction bases outside the gene matches: 1. The CDR3 length is 12 residues. CDR3 in amino acids: CASRTGGHGYTF. The CDR3 DNA reads TGTGCCAGCAGGACAGGGGGCCATGGCTACACCTTC.